Listed below are T cell receptor beta chains from one sample, sequenced in a study of PD-1 blockade in classical Hodgkin lymphoma. Method: immunoSEQ multiplex PCR; TCRdb's copy keeps in-frame clones and lacks some. The repertoire consists of under 20,000 clones, with roughly 82% occurring once and the leading ten covering around 25%. This material consisted of peripheral blood mononuclear cells (PBMCs), taken before the second cycle of nivolumab. The source is a human donor with classical Hodgkin lymphoma. CDR3s include the opening cysteine and the closing phenylalanine or tryptophan. D genes are given only for firm matches. Only some rows state a clone size, as once, few, many or a class for expanded clones.

TRBV7-2	-	TRBJ1-5	-	CASSTPPGGYRGNQPQHF	TGTGCCAGCAGCACGCCCCCCGGGGGCTATAGGGGCAATCAGCCCCAGCATTTT
TRBV10-1	-	TRBJ2-7	-	CARLRGRSSYEQYF	TGCGCCAGACTAAGGGGAAGGAGCTCCTACGAGCAGTACTTC
TRBV10-3	-	TRBJ2-1	few	CAISEDLPLHNEQFF	TGTGCCATCAGTGAGGACTTGCCCCTCCACAATGAGCAGTTCTTC
TRBV18	-	TRBJ1-1	-	CASSGAENTEAFF	TGTGCCAGCTCGGGGGCTGAGAACACTGAAGCTTTCTTT
TRBV4-1	-	TRBJ2-7	-	CASSQELGQPQDFSLAYEQYF	TGCGCCAGCAGCCAAGAACTGGGGCAACCCCAGGACTTCTCCCTGGCCTACGAGCAGTACTTC
TRBV5-1	TRBD1	TRBJ2-2	-	CASIPGQESGELFF	TGCGCCAGCATCCCGGGACAGGAGTCCGGGGAGCTGTTTTTT
TRBV7-3	-	TRBJ2-2	-	CASSSSGGIGELFF	TGTGCCAGCAGCTCCAGTGGGGGGATCGGGGAGCTGTTTTTT
TRBV6-1	-	TRBJ2-1	-	CASSERGLGYNEQFF	TGTGCCAGCAGTGAAAGGGGACTGGGTTACAATGAGCAGTTCTTC
TRBV19	TRBD1	TRBJ1-3	-	CASSRSGTGAGNTIYF	TGTGCCAGTAGTAGATCCGGGACAGGGGCCGGAAACACCATATATTTT
TRBV20-1	-	TRBJ1-2	-	CSAMGGGGYTF	TGCAGTGCTATGGGGGGCGGCGGCTACACCTTC
TRBV28	-	TRBJ2-1	-	CASRGDTRSYNEQFF	TGTGCCAGCAGGGGAGACACTCGCTCCTACAATGAGCAGTTCTTC
TRBV15	-	TRBJ1-2	-	CATRDPVGYTF	TGTGCCACCAGAGATCCAGTTGGCTACACCTTC
TRBV7-6	TRBD2	TRBJ2-7	-	CASSPGAAGPTYEQYF	TGTGCCAGCAGCCCCGGGGCAGCGGGGCCAACCTACGAGCAGTACTTC
TRBV7-9	-	TRBJ1-3	once	CASSPVSGNTIYF	TGTGCCAGCAGCCCCGTTTCGGGGAACACCATATATTTT
TRBV2	-	TRBJ2-1	few	CASRRGGEGDEQFF	TGTGCCAGCCGTCGGGGAGGGGAGGGGGATGAGCAGTTCTTC
TRBV27	-	TRBJ1-4	once	CASTGQLFNEKLFF	TGTGCCAGCACAGGACAGTTGTTTAATGAAAAACTGTTTTTT
TRBV7-9	-	TRBJ1-4	-	CASSPMDRRNEKLFF	TGTGCCAGCAGCCCAATGGACCGAAGAAATGAAAAACTGTTTTTT
TRBV7-8	TRBD1	TRBJ2-3	-	CASSPGQGTHTQYF	TGTGCCAGCAGCCCGGGACAGGGTACGCATACGCAGTATTTT
TRBV27	-	TRBJ2-1	once	CASSLYGDSSYNEQFF	TGTGCCAGCAGTTTATACGGAGACAGCTCCTACAATGAGCAGTTCTTC
TRBV30	-	TRBJ1-4	-	CAWSGGGRSEKLFF	TGTGCCTGGAGTGGGGGGGGAAGGAGTGAAAAACTGTTTTTT
TRBV7-3	-	TRBJ1-3	once	CASSLWAQGMGSGNTIYF	TGTGCCAGCAGCTTATGGGCACAGGGTATGGGCTCTGGAAACACCATATATTTT
TRBV4-1	-	TRBJ1-6	few	CASSLDNSPLHF	TGCGCCAGCAGCCTAGATAATTCACCCCTCCACTTT
TRBV28	-	TRBJ2-2	-	CASSQSYQIDTGELFF	TGTGCCAGCAGCCAATCATACCAGATAGACACCGGGGAGCTGTTTTTT
TRBV11-2	TRBD1	TRBJ2-2	few	CASSQQGAPGKLFF	TGTGCCAGCAGCCAACAGGGGGCGCCTGGGAAGCTGTTTTTT
TRBV9	-	TRBJ2-1	-	CASNNGGGDYNEQFF	TGTGCCAGCAACAACGGAGGGGGGGACTACAATGAGCAGTTCTTC
TRBV2	TRBD2	TRBJ2-1	-	CASTDSLAGGPSNEQFF	TGTGCCAGCACCGACTCACTAGCGGGGGGGCCCTCCAATGAGCAGTTCTTC
TRBV7-2	TRBD2	TRBJ2-7	medium-sized	CASSDTSGDAYEQYF	TGTGCCAGCAGCGATACTAGCGGGGACGCCTACGAGCAGTACTTC
TRBV29-1	-	TRBJ1-2	once	CSAFGSGYTF	TGCAGCGCTTTCGGATCTGGCTACACCTTC
TRBV12-5	TRBD1	TRBJ2-3	-	CASAPLGGQGWDTQYF	TGTGCTAGTGCCCCATTAGGGGGACAGGGCTGGGATACGCAGTATTTT
TRBV2	TRBD1	TRBJ2-3	-	CASSYGQGGTDTQYF	TGTGCCAGCAGTTACGGACAGGGAGGCACAGATACGCAGTATTTT
TRBV28	-	TRBJ1-1	few	CASGFPPGTGNTEAFF	TGTGCCAGCGGATTCCCTCCGGGGACCGGGAACACTGAAGCTTTCTTT
TRBV5-4	TRBD2	TRBJ2-3	-	CASSSSGVHTDTQYF	TGTGCCAGCAGCTCTAGCGGGGTCCACACAGATACGCAGTATTTT
TRBV5-1	-	TRBJ2-2	-	CASSLEAGAHGGELFF	TGCGCCAGCAGCTTGGAGGCGGGGGCGCATGGCGGGGAGCTGTTTTTT
TRBV5-1	TRBD1	TRBJ2-3	-	CASSIGGSTDTQYF	TGCGCCAGCAGCATAGGGGGCTCCACAGATACGCAGTATTTT
TRBV7-3	-	TRBJ2-5	-	CASSRGVQETQYF	TGTGCCAGCAGCCGGGGAGTCCAAGAGACCCAGTACTTC
TRBV7-3	-	TRBJ2-1	-	CASRDLGEQFF	TGTGCCAGCCGAGACTTGGGTGAGCAGTTCTTC
TRBV2	-	TRBJ1-4	-	CASRNRGSEKLFF	TGTGCCAGCCGTAATCGGGGGTCTGAAAAACTGTTTTTT
TRBV5-5	TRBD1	TRBJ2-3	once	CASSPWDSFTDTQYF	TGTGCCAGCAGCCCCTGGGACAGCTTCACAGATACGCAGTATTTT
TRBV25-1	-	TRBJ1-4	-	CASSKDVVATNEKLFF	TGTGCCAGCAGTAAAGACGTGGTAGCAACTAATGAAAAACTGTTTTTT